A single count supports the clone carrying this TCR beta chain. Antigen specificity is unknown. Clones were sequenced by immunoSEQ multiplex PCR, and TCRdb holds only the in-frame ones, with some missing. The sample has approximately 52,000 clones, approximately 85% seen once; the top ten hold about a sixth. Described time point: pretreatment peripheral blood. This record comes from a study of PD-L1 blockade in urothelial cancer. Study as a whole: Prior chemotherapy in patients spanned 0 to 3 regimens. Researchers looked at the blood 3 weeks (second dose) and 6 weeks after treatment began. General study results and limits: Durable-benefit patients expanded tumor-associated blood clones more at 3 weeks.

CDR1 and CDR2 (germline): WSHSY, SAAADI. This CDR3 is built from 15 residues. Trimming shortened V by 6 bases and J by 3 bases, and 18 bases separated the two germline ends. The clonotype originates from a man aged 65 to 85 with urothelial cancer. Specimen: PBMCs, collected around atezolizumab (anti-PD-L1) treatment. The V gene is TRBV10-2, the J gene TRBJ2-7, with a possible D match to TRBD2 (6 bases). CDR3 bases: TGCGCCAGCAGGGCGACGATCAGGGACTTCTACGAGCAGTACTTC. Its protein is CASRATIRDFYEQYF.